This is a list of T cell receptor beta chains from one sample in a study of T cell responses to AZD1222 COVID-19 vaccine. Profiled with immunoSEQ multiplex PCR; TCRdb holds only in-frame clones, not every one. The sample comprises over 90,000 clones, roughly 90% of which are singletons, and 12% rests with the top ten. The material was peripheral blood, obtained 28 days after the second AZD1222 dose. Receptor source: an adult who received the AZD1222 COVID-19 vaccine. Each CDR3 is given with its conserved first and last residue. A D gene is named only where the DNA matches it firmly. Clone size is given for some rows only: seen once, a few or many times, or a class if the clone is expanded.

v_call,j_call,clone_size,cdr3_length,d_call,cdr3_nt,cdr3_aa
TRBV10-3,TRBJ2-5,.,15,.,TGTGCCATCAGTGCGGCCTCTCAGGGGCAAGAGACCCAGTACTTC,CAISAASQGQETQYF
TRBV10-1,TRBJ2-7,.,14,.,TGCGCCAGCAGTGAAGAACCGGGACACTACGAGCAGTACTTC,CASSEEPGHYEQYF
TRBV7-3,TRBJ1-2,.,13,TRBD1,TGTGCCAGCAGCTTGGGACAGGGTGGCGGCTACACCTTC,CASSLGQGGGYTF
TRBV4-1,TRBJ2-1,.,15,TRBD2,TGCGCCAGCAGCCAAGCGGGGGGGCCGGTCAATGAGCAGTTCTTC,CASSQAGGPVNEQFF
TRBV9,TRBJ1-3,.,15,.,TGTGCCAGCAGCGTAGGGTGGGGCCCCCTAGCCACCATATATTTT,CASSVGWGPLATIYF
TRBV10-3,TRBJ2-1,.,14,.,TGTGCCATCGGAGCGGTGAGCTCCTACAATGAGCAGTTCTTC,CAIGAVSSYNEQFF
TRBV3-1/TRBV3-2,TRBJ2-1,.,13,TRBD1,TGTGCCAGCAGCCAGCTCCGGGACAGGGATTCGTTCTTC,CASSQLRDRDSFF
TRBV29-1,TRBJ1-1,.,13,.,TGCAGCGTTAAGTTAAAGGCCGGGACTGAAGCTTTCTTT,CSVKLKAGTEAFF
TRBV5-5,TRBJ2-3,.,17,TRBD2,TGTGCCAGCAGCTGGGGCGGGACTAGCGGGGACACAGATACGCAGTATTTT,CASSWGGTSGDTDTQYF
TRBV24-1,TRBJ2-1,.,16,.,TGTGCCACCAGTGATTTGACAGGTCCACGTCACAATGAGCAGTTCTTC,CATSDLTGPRHNEQFF
TRBV2,TRBJ1-1,.,15,.,TGTGCCAGCATTTTACAGCAGTTGGGGGACACTGAAGCTTTCTTT,CASILQQLGDTEAFF
TRBV18,TRBJ1-6,.,15,TRBD1,TGTGCCAGCTCACTAAAGACCGGGACAGATTCACCCCTCCACTTT,CASSLKTGTDSPLHF
TRBV30,TRBJ2-5,.,12,.,TGTGCCTGGAGTTCATACGGGGAGACCCAGTACTTC,CAWSSYGETQYF
TRBV9,TRBJ1-4,once,16,TRBD1,TGTGCCAGCAGCGTCGACAGGGGGGGTGGTAATGAAAAACTGTTTTTT,CASSVDRGGGNEKLFF
TRBV18,TRBJ2-5,.,15,.,TGTGCCAGCTCACGGGATAGGGGAGTGGAGGAGACCCAGTACTTC,CASSRDRGVEETQYF
TRBV27,TRBJ1-1,.,14,TRBD1,TGTGCCAGCAGTTTTGGGACAGGGGTCACTGAAGCTTTCTTT,CASSFGTGVTEAFF
TRBV11-2,TRBJ2-7,.,15,.,TGTGCCAGCAGCTTAGCCAGGAGGAGCTCCTACGAGCAGTACTTC,CASSLARRSSYEQYF
TRBV6-2/TRBV6-3,TRBJ2-4,.,16,TRBD1,TGTGCCAGCAGTCCGCCGGGACAGGGGGATGCGGACATTCAGTACTTC,CASSPPGQGDADIQYF
TRBV5-1,TRBJ1-4,.,15,TRBD1,TGCGCCAGCAGCTCGACAGGGGCAACTAATGAAAAACTGTTTTTT,CASSSTGATNEKLFF
TRBV5-1,TRBJ2-1,.,15,TRBD2,TGCGCCAGCAGCTTGGTGGCTAGCGGGAGCAATGAGCAGTTCTTC,CASSLVASGSNEQFF
TRBV6-5,TRBJ2-1,.,16,TRBD2,TGTGCCAGCAGTTACTCGGGCGGGAGGCCCGACAATGAGCAGTTCTTC,CASSYSGGRPDNEQFF
TRBV24-1,TRBJ1-5,.,15,.,TGTGCCACCAGTGACGGGGACCTTAGCAATCAGCCCCAGCATTTT,CATSDGDLSNQPQHF
TRBV30,TRBJ1-3,.,14,.,TGTGCCTGGAGTGTACTGAGCTCTGGAAACACCATATATTTT,CAWSVLSSGNTIYF
TRBV9,TRBJ1-2,.,10,.,TGTGCCAGCAGCACCAAAGGCTACACCTTC,CASSTKGYTF